Each of the 10 T cell receptor beta chains below was sequenced from the same sample in a study of blood T cell repertoires in COVID-19. Libraries were prepared by immunoSEQ multiplex PCR; TCRdb keeps only in-frame clonotypes and omits some of them. The table shows around 200,000 clones, with around 80% occurring only once. Material: peripheral blood. These receptors all stem from a man aged 45-65 years who had recovered from COVID-19.

This clone was detected only once. The chain's CDR3 is CSVGQGSRLDEQYF. CDR3 nucleotide sequence: TGCAGCGTCGGACAGGGGTCTAGACTTGACGAGCAGTACTTC. This chain links TRBV29-1 with TRBJ2-7, with 9 bases lining up with TRBD1. V shed 6 bases, J shed 5 bases, and the junction held 11 bases outside the gene matches. CDR3 size: 14 residues. Germline CDR1 is SQVTM and CDR2 is ANQGSEA.

This clone was seen a single time. This chain uses TRBV7-3 with TRBJ2-2; TRBD1 aligns across 10 bases. The CDR3 sequence is 16 residues long. Trimming cost V 4 bases and J 5 bases; bases outside gene matches: 7. Looked up from germline, CDR1 is SGHTA and CDR2 is FQGTGA. CDR3 sequence: CASSYPTGGWTGELFF. CDR3 bases: TGTGCCAGCAGCTACCCGACAGGGGGCTGGACCGGGGAGCTGTTTTTT.

The gene calls are TRBV7-2 and TRBJ2-3; 10 bases fit TRBD2. Germline loops: CDR1 SGHTA, CDR2 FQGNSA. The ends lost 1 base at V and 5 bases at J; junction bases unmatched: 3. The CDR3 length is 15 residues. As DNA, the CDR3 is TGTGCCAGCAGCTTAGAACTAGCGGGAATAGATACGCAGTATTTT. The encoded protein is CASSLELAGIDTQYF.

The chain uses TRBV29-1 and TRBJ2-7, with TRBD1 identical over 8 bases. Germline CDR1 reads SQVTM; CDR2 reads ANQGSEA. This CDR3 comprises 12 residues. The trim removed 7 bases at V and 4 bases at J, leaving 6 bases unmatched. The CDR3 region is CSGGTGSYEQYF. The CDR3 region has the DNA TGCAGCGGCGGGACAGGCAGTTACGAGCAGTACTTC.

The chain employs TRBV28 and TRBJ2-7, with TRBD1 identical over 7 bases. The CDR3 covers 15 residues. The V gene end was trimmed by 9 bases and the J gene end by 2 bases; junction bases not matched to a gene: 13. CDR1 and CDR2 from the germline V gene are MDHEN and SYDVKM. The CDR3 protein is CASSERDRGAYEQYF. CDR3 coding DNA: TGTGCCAGTTCCGAACGGGACAGAGGGGCCTACGAGCAGTACTTC.

This clone has only one observation. Different DNA sequences within this sample yield the same CDR3. The chain joins TRBV5-1 to TRBJ1-1, with 7 positions matching TRBD1. Germline trimming cut 4 bases from V and 1 base from J; bases unmatched to any gene: 7. From germline, CDR1 is SGHRS and CDR2 YFSETQ. The CDR3 spans 15 residues. CDR3 DNA: TGCGCCAGCAGCCTTAACAGGGGCAGGAACACTGAAGCTTTCTTT. Protein product: CASSLNRGRNTEAFF.

The chain joins TRBV7-6 to TRBJ1-1; possible D gene TRBD1, 6 bases. This CDR3 contains 16 residues. Trimming left V 5 bases short and J 6 bases short, with 22 bases between. Germline CDR1 SGHVS, CDR2 FNYEAQ. The DNA for the CDR3 is TGTGCCAGCAGCCCCCTTGGATCACAGGGTAACGCTGAAGCTTTCTTT. Its translation: CASSPLGSQGNAEAFF.

V and J are TRBV19 and TRBJ2-1; D ambiguous. This CDR3 spans 11 amino acids. The germline V gene has CDR1 LNHDA and CDR2 SQIVND (reference sequence). CDR3 sequence reads: CVRNSYNEQFF. CDR3 in DNA: TGTGTGAGAAACTCCTACAATGAGCAGTTCTTC.

This sequence joins TRBV3-1 (or the pseudogene TRBV3-2) and TRBJ2-6, with D unclear. Germline V gives CDR1 LGHDT, CDR2 YNNKEL (reference sequence). V was pared by 6 bases and J by 4 bases, with 10 bases between. This CDR3 region has 14 residues. CDR3 residues: CASSRSEGANVLTF. The CDR3 DNA follows: TGTGCCAGCAGTCGCTCGGAGGGGGCCAACGTCCTGACTTTC.

The table lists this clone with a count of one. This chain links TRBV5-4 with TRBJ2-5; no clear D gene. The CDR3 has 13 amino acids. V shed 4 bases and J shed 5 bases, with 12 bases lying between them. Germline V gene data show CDR1 as SGHNT and CDR2 as YYREEE (reference sequence). The chain's CDR3 is CASSRILEETQYF. CDR3 DNA sequence: TGTGCCAGCAGCCGCATTTTGGAGGAGACCCAGTACTTC.